These T cell receptor beta chains were read from a single sample in a study of blood T cell repertoires in COVID-19. Clones were read by immunoSEQ multiplex PCR, and TCRdb kept only the in-frame ones, dropping some. The sample has 290,000 or so clones; about 89% are singletons. The sequenced sample was PBMCs or T cells enriched from blood (not recorded which). The receptor source for this set is a woman aged 18-30 years who had recovered from COVID-19. CDR3s include the opening cysteine and the closing phenylalanine or tryptophan. The D gene is left open where the match is weak. Rows give clone size only sometimes, using once, few, many, or a class for an expanded clone.

clone_size: NA; v_call: TRBV18; cdr3_length: 15; j_call: TRBJ2-7; d_call: NA; cdr3_aa: CASSPGNSRGNEQYF; cdr3_nt: TGTGCCAGCTCACCAGGTAACTCCCGGGGAAACGAGCAGTACTTC
clone_size: few; v_call: TRBV28; cdr3_length: 11; j_call: TRBJ1-5; d_call: NA; cdr3_aa: CASRRRTSQHF; cdr3_nt: TGTGCCAGCAGGCGAAGGACATCTCAGCATTTT
clone_size: NA; v_call: TRBV19; cdr3_length: 13; j_call: TRBJ2-7; d_call: TRBD1; cdr3_aa: CASSKRTGTEQYF; cdr3_nt: TGTGCCAGTAGTAAGAGGACAGGAACCGAGCAGTACTTC
clone_size: NA; v_call: TRBV6-5; cdr3_length: 13; j_call: TRBJ1-5; d_call: NA; cdr3_aa: CASRLNSNQPQHF; cdr3_nt: TGTGCCAGCAGATTAAATAGCAATCAGCCCCAGCATTTT
clone_size: NA; v_call: TRBV19; cdr3_length: 13; j_call: TRBJ1-1; d_call: NA; cdr3_aa: CASRLSRGLEAFF; cdr3_nt: TGTGCCAGTAGGCTCTCCCGGGGGTTGGAAGCTTTCTTT
clone_size: NA; v_call: TRBV30; cdr3_length: 14; j_call: TRBJ1-6; d_call: NA; cdr3_aa: CAWRARGYNSPLHF; cdr3_nt: TGTGCCTGGAGGGCAAGGGGGTATAATTCACCCCTCCACTTT
clone_size: NA; v_call: TRBV9; cdr3_length: 15; j_call: TRBJ2-5; d_call: TRBD2; cdr3_aa: CASSVAGLAGETQYF; cdr3_nt: TGTGCCAGCAGCGTAGCAGGACTAGCGGGAGAGACCCAGTACTTC
clone_size: NA; v_call: TRBV6-2/TRBV6-3; cdr3_length: 13; j_call: TRBJ2-2; d_call: NA; cdr3_aa: CASSTTYTGELFF; cdr3_nt: TGTGCCAGCAGTACGACTTACACCGGGGAGCTGTTTTTT
clone_size: NA; v_call: TRBV9; cdr3_length: 20; j_call: TRBJ1-2; d_call: TRBD1; cdr3_aa: CASSERTGPPDQRANYGYTF; cdr3_nt: TGTGCCAGCAGCGAACGGACAGGGCCACCCGATCAAAGAGCTAACTATGGCTACACCTTC
clone_size: NA; v_call: TRBV5-1; cdr3_length: 15; j_call: TRBJ1-2; d_call: TRBD1; cdr3_aa: CASSLNYGTVYGYTF; cdr3_nt: TGCGCCAGCAGCTTGAATTACGGGACAGTCTATGGCTACACCTTC
clone_size: NA; v_call: TRBV7-2; cdr3_length: 16; j_call: TRBJ1-6; d_call: NA; cdr3_aa: CASSLPSPRSNSPLHF; cdr3_nt: TGTGCCAGCAGCTTACCGTCCCCTAGGAGTAATTCACCCCTCCACTTT
clone_size: NA; v_call: TRBV4-2; cdr3_length: 15; j_call: TRBJ1-5; d_call: NA; cdr3_aa: CASSQDIRVNQPQHF; cdr3_nt: TGTGCCAGCAGCCAAGATATCAGGGTGAATCAGCCCCAGCATTTT
clone_size: NA; v_call: TRBV5-5; cdr3_length: 14; j_call: TRBJ2-3; d_call: NA; cdr3_aa: CASSLARGTDTQYF; cdr3_nt: TGTGCCAGCAGCTTGGCCCGGGGGACAGATACGCAGTATTTT
clone_size: NA; v_call: TRBV27; cdr3_length: 16; j_call: TRBJ1-1; d_call: TRBD1; cdr3_aa: CASRRGQEFVGTEAFF; cdr3_nt: TGTGCCAGCAGGCGGGGACAGGAGTTTGTGGGCACTGAAGCTTTCTTT
clone_size: once; v_call: TRBV27; cdr3_length: 14; j_call: TRBJ2-7; d_call: NA; cdr3_aa: CASSFGRAYGEQYF; cdr3_nt: TGTGCCAGCAGTTTTGGGCGGGCGTATGGGGAGCAGTACTTC
clone_size: NA; v_call: TRBV28; cdr3_length: 15; j_call: TRBJ2-1; d_call: TRBD1; cdr3_aa: CASSLIGTGDNEQFF; cdr3_nt: TGTGCCAGCAGTTTAATCGGGACAGGGGACAATGAGCAGTTCTTC
clone_size: NA; v_call: TRBV10-1; cdr3_length: 14; j_call: TRBJ2-2; d_call: NA; cdr3_aa: CASKKGGGMGELFF; cdr3_nt: TGCGCCAGCAAGAAGGGCGGGGGCATGGGGGAGCTGTTTTTT
clone_size: NA; v_call: TRBV29-1; cdr3_length: 14; j_call: TRBJ2-1; d_call: TRBD2; cdr3_aa: CSVEGGSLYNEQFF; cdr3_nt: TGCAGCGTTGAGGGGGGGTCACTATACAATGAGCAGTTCTTC
clone_size: NA; v_call: TRBV9; cdr3_length: 15; j_call: TRBJ1-6; d_call: TRBD1; cdr3_aa: CASSVEGTGGSPLHF; cdr3_nt: TGTGCCAGCAGCGTAGAAGGGACAGGGGGATCACCCCTCCACTTT
clone_size: NA; v_call: TRBV4-1; cdr3_length: 14; j_call: TRBJ1-4; d_call: TRBD1; cdr3_aa: CASSQQQGNEKLFF; cdr3_nt: TGCGCCAGCAGCCAACAACAGGGGAATGAAAAACTGTTTTTT
clone_size: NA; v_call: TRBV28; cdr3_length: 15; j_call: TRBJ1-2; d_call: NA; cdr3_aa: CASSQSTDGNYGYTF; cdr3_nt: TGTGCCAGCAGTCAATCTACCGACGGGAACTATGGCTACACCTTC
clone_size: few; v_call: TRBV20-1; cdr3_length: 15; j_call: TRBJ1-6; d_call: NA; cdr3_aa: CSASSRSSYNSPLHF; cdr3_nt: TGCAGTGCTAGTAGTCGGAGCTCCTATAATTCACCCCTCCACTTT
clone_size: NA; v_call: TRBV20-1; cdr3_length: 16; j_call: TRBJ2-2; d_call: TRBD1; cdr3_aa: CSASPGTVRSTGELFF; cdr3_nt: TGCAGTGCTAGTCCCGGGACAGTGAGGTCCACCGGGGAGCTGTTTTTT
clone_size: NA; v_call: TRBV19; cdr3_length: 14; j_call: TRBJ1-6; d_call: NA; cdr3_aa: CASSISPRVPPLHF; cdr3_nt: TGTGCCAGTAGTATATCCCCGAGGGTTCCACCCCTCCACTTT
clone_size: NA; v_call: TRBV5-1; cdr3_length: 11; j_call: TRBJ2-7; d_call: TRBD1; cdr3_aa: CASVPPTTGTF; cdr3_nt: TGCGCCAGCGTTCCCCCAACGACAGGGACCTTC
clone_size: NA; v_call: TRBV11-3; cdr3_length: 16; j_call: TRBJ2-7; d_call: TRBD1; cdr3_aa: CASSLMGQGAFYEQYF; cdr3_nt: TGTGCCAGCAGCTTAATGGGACAGGGGGCCTTCTACGAGCAGTACTTC
clone_size: NA; v_call: TRBV28; cdr3_length: 16; j_call: TRBJ2-3; d_call: TRBD1; cdr3_aa: CASSSTGTGITDTQYF; cdr3_nt: TGTGCCAGCAGTTCCACCGGGACAGGGATTACAGATACGCAGTATTTT
clone_size: once; v_call: TRBV7-6; cdr3_length: 18; j_call: TRBJ1-4; d_call: NA; cdr3_aa: CASSPGVWGLTTNEKLFF; cdr3_nt: TGTGCCAGCAGCCCCGGGGTTTGGGGATTAACAACTAATGAAAAACTGTTTTTT
clone_size: NA; v_call: TRBV30; cdr3_length: 15; j_call: TRBJ1-4; d_call: NA; cdr3_aa: CAWSLTGDTKEKLFF; cdr3_nt: TGTGCCTGGAGTCTTACCGGGGACACCAAAGAAAAACTGTTTTTT
clone_size: NA; v_call: TRBV6-5; cdr3_length: 14; j_call: TRBJ2-7; d_call: NA; cdr3_aa: CASSHGQGTYEQYF; cdr3_nt: TGTGCCAGCAGTCACGGGCAGGGCACCTACGAGCAGTACTTC
clone_size: once; v_call: TRBV7-8; cdr3_length: 17; j_call: TRBJ1-1; d_call: TRBD1; cdr3_aa: CASSVRVPGQGNTEAFF; cdr3_nt: TGTGCCAGCAGCGTTAGAGTCCCGGGACAGGGAAACACTGAAGCTTTCTTT
clone_size: NA; v_call: TRBV27; cdr3_length: 16; j_call: TRBJ2-1; d_call: TRBD1; cdr3_aa: CASSLGRDRGLNEQFF; cdr3_nt: TGTGCCAGCAGTTTAGGCCGGGACAGGGGGCTTAATGAGCAGTTCTTC
clone_size: NA; v_call: TRBV4-1; cdr3_length: 15; j_call: TRBJ2-1; d_call: NA; cdr3_aa: CASSQASFGYNEQFF; cdr3_nt: TGCGCCAGCAGCCAGGCTAGTTTCGGTTACAATGAGCAGTTCTTC
clone_size: NA; v_call: TRBV5-4; cdr3_length: 16; j_call: TRBJ1-2; d_call: TRBD1; cdr3_aa: CASSLKPGTGVYGYTF; cdr3_nt: TGTGCCAGCAGCTTAAAACCCGGGACAGGGGTTTATGGCTACACCTTC
clone_size: NA; v_call: TRBV7-9; cdr3_length: 14; j_call: TRBJ1-4; d_call: NA; cdr3_aa: CASSLGVGREKLFF; cdr3_nt: TGTGCCAGCAGCTTAGGGGTAGGGAGAGAAAAACTGTTTTTT
clone_size: NA; v_call: TRBV5-5; cdr3_length: 17; j_call: TRBJ2-5; d_call: TRBD2; cdr3_aa: CASSLGAASGSLWNQYF; cdr3_nt: TGTGCCAGCAGCTTGGGGGCGGCTAGCGGGAGCCTTTGGAACCAGTACTTC
clone_size: NA; v_call: TRBV19; cdr3_length: 13; j_call: TRBJ2-7; d_call: TRBD1; cdr3_aa: CASSGTGGNEQYF; cdr3_nt: TGTGCCAGTAGTGGGACAGGGGGCAACGAGCAGTACTTC
clone_size: NA; v_call: TRBV30; cdr3_length: 10; j_call: TRBJ1-1; d_call: NA; cdr3_aa: CAWTVTEAFF; cdr3_nt: TGTGCCTGGACCGTAACTGAAGCTTTCTTT
clone_size: NA; v_call: TRBV5-6; cdr3_length: 16; j_call: TRBJ2-7; d_call: TRBD1; cdr3_aa: CASSPYGQVLSYEQYF; cdr3_nt: TGTGCCAGCAGCCCGTATGGACAGGTACTTTCCTACGAGCAGTACTTC
clone_size: once; v_call: TRBV5-1; cdr3_length: 18; j_call: TRBJ2-1; d_call: TRBD2; cdr3_aa: CASSLTGTSGRAGNEQFF; cdr3_nt: TGCGCCAGCAGCTTGACCGGGACTAGCGGGAGGGCCGGCAATGAGCAGTTCTTC
clone_size: NA; v_call: TRBV25-1; cdr3_length: 14; j_call: TRBJ2-7; d_call: TRBD2; cdr3_aa: CASTSGSLPYEQYF; cdr3_nt: TGTGCCAGCACCAGCGGGAGTCTCCCCTACGAGCAGTACTTC
clone_size: NA; v_call: TRBV6-1; cdr3_length: 12; j_call: TRBJ2-1; d_call: NA; cdr3_aa: CASSEGPRYTIF; cdr3_nt: TGTGCCAGCAGTGAAGGGCCTAGATATACGATCTTC
clone_size: NA; v_call: TRBV11-2; cdr3_length: 15; j_call: TRBJ2-7; d_call: NA; cdr3_aa: CASSLGSQGSYEQYF; cdr3_nt: TGTGCCAGCAGCTTAGGAAGTCAGGGATCCTACGAGCAGTACTTC
clone_size: NA; v_call: TRBV2; cdr3_length: 15; j_call: TRBJ1-2; d_call: TRBD1; cdr3_aa: CASSDVGQGVGGYTF; cdr3_nt: TGTGCCAGCAGTGATGTCGGACAGGGGGTAGGTGGCTACACCTTC
clone_size: NA; v_call: TRBV6-6; cdr3_length: 14; j_call: TRBJ1-6; d_call: NA; cdr3_aa: CASTTGGNHSPLHF; cdr3_nt: TGTGCCAGCACCACGGGGGGTAACCATTCACCCCTCCACTTT
clone_size: NA; v_call: TRBV25-1; cdr3_length: 15; j_call: TRBJ2-1; d_call: TRBD1; cdr3_aa: CASSEWGTDYNEQFF; cdr3_nt: TGTGCCAGCAGTGAATGGGGGACAGACTACAATGAGCAGTTCTTC
clone_size: once; v_call: TRBV9; cdr3_length: 19; j_call: TRBJ2-3; d_call: TRBD2; cdr3_aa: CASSETPTSGGFVVDTQYF; cdr3_nt: TGTGCCAGCAGCGAGACCCCAACTAGCGGGGGATTTGTTGTAGATACGCAGTATTTT
clone_size: NA; v_call: TRBV27; cdr3_length: 14; j_call: TRBJ2-7; d_call: TRBD1; cdr3_aa: CASSAGTGNPGQYF; cdr3_nt: TGTGCCAGCAGTGCCGGGACAGGGAATCCCGGGCAGTACTTC
clone_size: NA; v_call: TRBV11-3; cdr3_length: 14; j_call: TRBJ1-1; d_call: NA; cdr3_aa: CASSFIGGHTEAFF; cdr3_nt: TGTGCCAGCAGCTTTATAGGCGGGCACACTGAAGCTTTCTTT
clone_size: NA; v_call: TRBV27; cdr3_length: 15; j_call: TRBJ2-7; d_call: TRBD2; cdr3_aa: CASSLGTSGKNEQYF; cdr3_nt: TGTGCCAGCAGTTTAGGGACTAGCGGGAAAAACGAGCAGTACTTC
clone_size: NA; v_call: TRBV7-2; cdr3_length: 14; j_call: TRBJ2-1; d_call: TRBD2; cdr3_aa: CASGWAGGLNEQFF; cdr3_nt: TGTGCCAGCGGTTGGGCGGGGGGATTAAATGAGCAGTTCTTC
clone_size: NA; v_call: TRBV7-2; cdr3_length: 16; j_call: TRBJ2-3; d_call: TRBD2; cdr3_aa: CASSAGLAGGTDTQYF; cdr3_nt: TGTGCCAGCAGCGCGGGACTAGCGGGAGGGACAGATACGCAGTATTTT
clone_size: NA; v_call: TRBV9; cdr3_length: 15; j_call: TRBJ2-1; d_call: TRBD2; cdr3_aa: CASSLRGGEGNEQFF; cdr3_nt: TGTGCCAGCAGTTTGCGGGGGGGCGAGGGCAATGAGCAGTTCTTC